The next 29 T cell receptor beta chains were all read from a single sample in a study of cytomegalovirus exposure and HLA in healthy donors. 13 Jbeta primers and 60 Vbeta primers were used for the PCR. Generated by immunoSEQ multiplex PCR, the TCRdb table keeps only in-frame clones and is missing some. Of about 190,000 clones in the sample, 75% to 80% were seen once. Sequencing was carried out using PBMCs. These receptors all stem from a woman aged 30 to 39 in good health and CMV-seropositive.

Note on this clone: The junction differs from germline at one of its ends, possibly a read error. The chain carries TRBV7-7 and TRBJ2-5; D is perhaps TRBD2 (5 bases). Looked up from germline, CDR1 is SSHAT and CDR2 is FNYEAQ (reference sequence). The CDR3 extends over 13 amino acids. CDR3 residues: CASSRTLYETQYF. As DNA, the CDR3 is TGTGCTAGCAGCAGGACTCTTTATGAGACCCAGTACTTC.

The rearrangement uses TRBV5-1 and TRBJ2-7; 15 bases fit TRBD2. This CDR3 has 16 residues. V was clipped by 4 bases and J by 4 bases; unmatched bases: 6. The V gene's germline CDR1 is SGHRS and CDR2 YFSETQ. CDR3 protein: CASSPGLAGGRYEQYF. The DNA for the CDR3 is TGCGCCAGCAGCCCGGGACTAGCGGGAGGAAGGTACGAGCAGTACTTC.

The chain combines TRBV25-1 with TRBJ1-1, with a tentative D call TRBD1 (5 bases). The V gene lost 8 bases and the J gene lost 1 base, with 14 bases spanning the gap. Per the germline V gene, CDR1 is MGHDK and CDR2 is SYGVNS. CDR3 length: 14 residues. The CDR3 spells CASSGYSANTEAFF. The CDR3 DNA reads as TGTGCCAGCTCAGGGTATTCGGCGAACACTGAAGCTTTCTTT.

The count of this clone is one. A junction boundary mismatches the germline segment, possibly from a read error. The J gene is TRBJ2-7, the V gene TRBV2; the D is unclear. Germline V gives CDR1 SNHLY, CDR2 FYNNEI. CDR3 length equals 14 residues. The CDR3 nucleotides read TGCGCCAGCAGCCAAGCGTATGGGTCCTACGAGCAGTACTTC. It yields the protein CASSQAYGSYEQYF.

This chain joins TRBV6-7 and TRBJ2-1; D call uncertain. TRBV6-7 is an ORF for which the function is uncertain. Deletions cut 2 bases from V and 4 bases from J, with 21 bases between. This CDR3 region has 18 residues. CDR3 DNA: TGTGCCAGCAGTTACACTTTAGTCGCGGCACCGGATTACAATGAGCAGTTCTTC. As protein: CASSYTLVAAPDYNEQFF.

This chain uses TRBV6-1 with TRBJ1-5; D is uncertain. The V end lost 7 bases, the J end lost 0 bases, and 10 bases lay between the germline ends. CDR3 length equals 14 residues. Germline assignment: CDR1 MNHNS and CDR2 SASEGT. The CDR3 region is CASTQGGSNQPQHF. The CDR3 nucleotides are TGTGCCAGCACGCAAGGAGGTAGCAATCAGCCCCAGCATTTT.

The chain recombines TRBV2 with TRBJ1-2; D not certain. Germline lookup yields CDR1 SNHLY and CDR2 FYNNEI. Trimming shortened V by 3 bases and J by 8 bases, and 13 bases separated the two germline ends. The CDR3 length is 13 residues. The CDR3 here is CASSDGPGWGYTF. In nucleotides, the CDR3 is TGTGCCAGCAGTGATGGGCCAGGTTGGGGCTACACCTTC.

The chain recombines TRBV19 with TRBJ1-5, with D uncertain. The CDR3 length is 15 residues. Germline lookup yields CDR1 LNHDA and CDR2 SQIVND (reference sequence). V was cut by 8 bases and J by 2 bases, with 16 bases left in between. The CDR3 loop reads CASVDRSGGNQPQHF. In DNA form, the CDR3 reads TGTGCCAGTGTCGACCGTAGCGGCGGCAATCAGCCCCAGCATTTT.

This clone came up once. In DNA form, the CDR3 reads TGTGCCAGCAGCAAAGGGGGCAGGCCTCTTCAGCAGTACTTC. Translating it yields CASSKGGRPLQQYF. This chain links TRBV21-1 with TRBJ2-7; the table gives TRBD1 as D, unverified against the DNA. TRBV21-1 is a known pseudogene. This CDR3 comprises 14 residues.

The V gene is TRBV21-1, the J gene TRBJ1-1; TRBD1 reflects the table's D call only, with no check against the DNA. TRBV21-1 is an annotated pseudogene. The length of the CDR3 is 13 residues. The CDR3 DNA reads as TGTGCCAGCAGAAGACAGGTAAACACTGAAGCTTTCTTT. Its translation: CASRRQVNTEAFF.

The chain has TRBV7-9 and TRBJ1-2, with D unresolved. This CDR3 is 13 amino acids long. Trimming cost V 5 bases and J 4 bases, with 11 bases left between them. Germline V gene sequence: CDR1 SEHNR, CDR2 FQNEAQ (reference sequence). In DNA form, the CDR3 reads TGTGCCAGCAGCCCCGGGGAGGGCTATGGCTACACCTTC. Protein sequence: CASSPGEGYGYTF.

V is TRBV6-4 and J is TRBJ2-7; TRBD1 aligns across 7 bases. The CDR3 has 14 amino acids. V lost 0 bases to trimming and J lost 3 bases; unmatched junction nucleotides: 2. CDR1 is MRHNA, CDR2 SNTAGT, per germline. CDR3 sequence (DNA): TGTGCCAGCAGTGACTCGCCAGGGGGCTACGAGCAGTACTTC. Residues: CASSDSPGGYEQYF.

This clone occurred once. The chain combines TRBV5-4 with TRBJ1-2, with no clear D. The CDR3 runs to 15 residues. Germline loops: CDR1 SGHNT, CDR2 YYREEE (reference sequence). Trimming took 1 base from V and 4 from J, leaving 14 bases between them. The CDR3 DNA sequence: TGTGCCAGCAGCTTGATCGCGGCGGGATCCTATGGCTACACCTTC. Its translation is CASSLIAAGSYGYTF.

The chain has TRBV5-1 and TRBJ2-3; a weak D match, TRBD1 (7 bases). The CDR3 contains 16 residues. V was clipped by 1 base and J by 6 bases, with 18 bases between them. Germline V gene data show CDR1 as SGHRS and CDR2 as YFSETQ. CDR3 region: CASSLSRQGGSDTQYF. CDR3 in DNA: TGCGCCAGCAGCTTGAGCAGACAGGGAGGATCGGATACGCAGTATTTT. The entire variable domain, with the rest obtained from reference TRBV5-1 and TRBJ2-3, is as follows: KAGVTQTPRYLIKTRGQQVTLSCSPISGHRSVSWYQQTPGQGLQFLFEYFSETQRNKGNFPGRFSGRQFSNSRSEMNVSTLELGDSALYLCASSLSRQGGSDTQYFGPGTRLTVL.

Only one count was recorded for this clone. The J gene is TRBJ2-7, the V gene TRBV28; 8 bases align to TRBD2. V shed 1 base, J shed 4 bases, and the junction held 9 bases outside the gene matches. CDR1 and CDR2 (germline): MDHEN, SYDVKM. The CDR3 contains 16 residues. DNA of the CDR3: TGTGCCAGCAGTTTATTGGTAGCGGGATTCCCTTACGAGCAGTACTTC. Protein product: CASSLLVAGFPYEQYF.

The chain is built from TRBV7-2 and TRBJ1-1; perhaps TRBD1 as D (5 bases). The CDR3 spans 14 residues. The germline gives CDR1 SGHTA, CDR2 FQGNSA. Trimming shortened V by 5 bases and J by 2 bases, and 12 bases separated the two germline ends. As DNA, the CDR3 is TGTGCCAGCAGCCACGCAGGGCCCAACACTGAAGCTTTCTTT. Its protein is CASSHAGPNTEAFF.

The chain combines TRBV28 with TRBJ2-1; 9 positions match TRBD2. The germline gives CDR1 MDHEN, CDR2 SYDVKM. The CDR3 loop spans 18 amino acids. Germline trimming cut 3 bases from V and 7 bases from J; bases unmatched to any gene: 16. The CDR3 here is CASSLAPWSSGARNEQFF. The CDR3 DNA is TGTGCCAGCAGTTTGGCCCCATGGTCTAGCGGGGCGAGAAATGAGCAGTTCTTC.

There are a few counts of this clone. The chain links TRBV27 to TRBJ1-1; 9 bases are a match to TRBD1. The junction had 4 bases not matched to a gene; V was cut back by 7 bases and J by 1 base. The germline V gene has CDR1 MNHEY and CDR2 SMNVEV (reference sequence). This CDR3 contains 14 residues. CDR3 in DNA: TGTGCCAGCATGTGGGGACAGGGGAACACTGAAGCTTTCTTT. Translated, it gives CASMWGQGNTEAFF.

V gene TRBV5-6 combines with J gene TRBJ1-2; 9 bases line up with TRBD1. This CDR3 is 15 amino acids long. V lost 3 bases and J lost 4; bases outside the gene matches: 7. Germline V gene sequence: CDR1 SGHDT, CDR2 YYEEEE. The CDR3 sequence is CASSYGTGYGYGYTF. Written as DNA, the CDR3 is TGTGCCAGCAGCTATGGGACAGGGTATGGCTATGGCTACACCTTC.

This chain connects TRBV6-6 to TRBJ1-4, with 8 bases that match TRBD1. Trimming at V came to 6 bases and at J to 8 bases, leaving 8 bases not matched to a gene. The V gene's germline CDR1 is MNHNY and CDR2 SVGAGI (reference sequence). The CDR3 totals 14 residues. The chain's CDR3 is CASSPRGRREKLFF. CDR3 coding DNA: TGTGCCAGCAGCCCCAGGGGGCGACGGGAAAAACTGTTTTTT.

The CDR3 bases are TGCGCCAGCAGCCAAGGGAGGAACACTGAAGCTTTCTTT. It translates to CASSQGRNTEAFF. This sequence joins TRBV4-1 and TRBJ1-1; D not certain. V was pared by 1 base and J by 1 base, with 4 bases between. Germline CDR1 is MGHRA and CDR2 is YSYEKL. This CDR3 region has 13 residues.

The rearrangement joins TRBV5-1 to TRBJ1-2, with D unresolved. Germline V gene lookup returns CDR1 SGHRS and CDR2 YFSETQ. V was shortened by 5 bases and J by 8 bases, with 19 bases between the two germline ends. The CDR3 extends over 14 amino acids. In DNA form, the CDR3 reads TGCGCCAGCAGTTTGCTCGACGGCACGGAGGGCTACACCTTC. It encodes CASSLLDGTEGYTF.

Comment on this clone: In the same sample, other DNA sequences code for this CDR3. The chain joins TRBV11-2 to TRBJ1-1; 8 bases are a match to TRBD1. V lost 6 bases, J lost 4 bases, and 10 bases stayed unmatched. CDR3 length: 15 residues. The germline gives CDR1 SGHAT, CDR2 FQNNGV. CDR3 residues: CASRPTGQGSTEAFF. The DNA of the CDR3 is TGTGCCAGCAGACCTACAGGACAGGGATCCACTGAAGCTTTCTTT.

The rearrangement joins TRBV15 to TRBJ1-1, with D tentatively TRBD1 (6 bases). Between the trimmed V and J ends, which lost 9 bases and 0 bases, there was a span of 14 bases. The V gene's germline CDR1 is LNHNV and CDR2 YYDKDF (reference sequence). This CDR3 has 14 amino acids. The CDR3 region is CATSGGRVNTEAFF. In DNA form, the CDR3 reads TGTGCCACTTCGGGGGGGCGAGTGAACACTGAAGCTTTCTTT.

The chain recombines TRBV6-5 with TRBJ2-2; D is possibly TRBD1 (5 bases). The CDR3 runs 11 residues. In germline, CDR1 is MNHEY, CDR2 SVGAGI. The V end was cut by 6 bases, the J end by 8 bases, with 7 bases between. The DNA for the CDR3 is TGTGCCAGCAGACGACAGGGGGAGCTGTTTTTT. The encoded protein is CASRRQGELFF.

The chain links TRBV7-9 to TRBJ2-1, with TRBD1 matching over 7 bases. Germline V gives CDR1 SEHNR, CDR2 FQNEAQ (reference sequence). Trimming took 0 bases from V and 3 from J; bases not matched to a gene: 2. CDR3 length: 15 amino acids. The CDR3 is CASSLAGQIYNEQFF. The CDR3 nucleotides are TGTGCCAGCAGCTTAGCGGGACAGATCTACAATGAGCAGTTCTTC.

This clone has a handful of counts. This chain joins TRBV9 and TRBJ1-2, with 10 nucleotides matching TRBD1. With V trimmed by 0 bases and J by 4 bases, 6 bases remained unmatched. Germline V lookup: CDR1 SGDLS, CDR2 YYNGEE. This CDR3 region has 16 residues. CDR3 amino acids: CASSVDHDRGLYGYTF. CDR3 sequence (DNA): TGTGCCAGCAGCGTAGATCATGACAGGGGGCTCTATGGCTACACCTTC. The whole variable domain, remainder taken from reference TRBV9 and TRBJ1-2, is DSGVTQTPKHLITATGQRVTLRCSPRSGDLSVYWYQQSLDQGLQFLIQYYNGEERAKGNILERFSAQQFPDLHSELNLSSLELGDSALYFCASSVDHDRGLYGYTFGSGTRLTVV.

The V and J genes are TRBV5-1 and TRBJ2-5; TRBD2 aligns across 7 bases. CDR1 and CDR2 from the germline V gene are SGHRS and YFSETQ. V dropped 4 bases and J dropped 8; count of bases not matched to a gene: 5. The CDR3 is made up of 12 amino acids. CDR3 loop: CASSLTTSTQYF. CDR3 sequence (DNA): TGCGCCAGCAGCCTAACGACTAGCACCCAGTACTTC.

The chain uses TRBV28 and TRBJ2-1; 7 positions agree with TRBD2. The CDR3 has 16 amino acids. With V trimmed by 1 base and J by 0 bases, 3 bases remained unmatched. Germline V CDR1 and CDR2: MDHEN, SYDVKM. The CDR3 coding sequence is TGTGCCAGCAGTTTATACGGCGGGAGCTCCTACAATGAGCAGTTCTTC. It is translated as CASSLYGGSSYNEQFF.